The 16 T cell receptor beta chains reported below all come from one sample, sequenced in a study of shared clonotypes between healthy human individuals. In the naive CD8 group, cells lacked CD45RO and were positively selected for CCR7, so terminally differentiated effector memory CD45RA+ cells were left out. Sequencing used immunoSEQ multiplex PCR; TCRdb keeps in-frame clones, though not all of them. Of some 2 million clones in the sample, approximately 94% were seen once. Specimen: naive CD8+ T cells sorted from blood. The receptors stem from a man aged 18 to 30 in good health.

This clone showed up just once. The chain employs TRBV11-2 and TRBJ2-7, with a possible D match to TRBD2 (5 bases). CDR3 length equals 15 residues. Trimming shortened V by 0 bases and J by 2 bases, and 11 bases separated the two germline ends. The V gene's germline CDR1 is SGHAT and CDR2 FQNNGV. The CDR3 DNA sequence: TGTGCCAGCAGCTTAGATGTAGGACTCACCTACGAGCAGTACTTC. Translated: CASSLDVGLTYEQYF.

The chain has TRBV19 and TRBJ1-2; no clear D gene. This CDR3 is 13 amino acids long. V was clipped by 0 bases and J by 4 bases, with 6 bases between them. The V gene's germline CDR1 is LNHDA and CDR2 SQIVND (reference sequence). The CDR3 region is CASSIDPSYGYTF. CDR3 in DNA: TGTGCCAGTAGTATAGATCCCAGCTATGGCTACACCTTC.

This chain connects TRBV9 to TRBJ2-1; 8 nucleotides align to TRBD2. The junction had 10 bases not matched to a gene; V was cut back by 3 bases and J by 8 bases. CDR1 is SGDLS, CDR2 YYNGEE, per germline. The CDR3 spans 15 residues. CDR3 sequence (DNA): TGTGCCAGCAGCGCTACTAGCGGTTCGGGTGATGAGCAGTTCTTC. It yields the protein CASSATSGSGDEQFF.

This clone has only one observation. The V and J genes are TRBV29-1 and TRBJ2-3; TRBD1 matches 10 bases. The ends lost 6 bases at V and 3 bases at J; junction bases unmatched: 12. The CDR3 contains 16 residues. Germline-derived CDR1 and CDR2 are SQVTM and ANQGSEA. As DNA, the CDR3 is TGCAGCGTCCTCGAGGGGACAGGGGAATGGACAGATACGCAGTATTTT. Its protein is CSVLEGTGEWTDTQYF.

In this sample, this clone turned up once. The chain links TRBV27 to TRBJ1-6; TRBD1 aligns across 10 bases. This CDR3 contains 13 residues. V lost 5 bases to trimming and J lost 9 bases; unmatched junction nucleotides: 1. Germline V gene data show CDR1 as MNHEY and CDR2 as SMNVEV (reference sequence). CDR3 coding DNA: TGTGCCAGCAGTGGACAGGGGGGTTCACCCCTCCACTTT. Translation gives CASSGQGGSPLHF.

This chain links TRBV28 with TRBJ2-7, with 11 positions matching TRBD2. V lost 5 bases to trimming and J lost 5 bases; unmatched junction nucleotides: 8. Germline V gene sequence: CDR1 MDHEN, CDR2 SYDVKM. There are 15 residues in the CDR3. For the CDR3, the DNA is TGTGCCAGCAGTAGGCCCGGACTAGCGGGCCACGAGCAGTACTTC. Translated: CASSRPGLAGHEQYF.

J is TRBJ2-7 and V is TRBV18; no clear D. CDR3 length: 14 residues. V was clipped by 4 bases and J by 2 bases, with 12 bases between them. The germline V gene has CDR1 KGHSH and CDR2 LQKENI. Here the CDR3 DNA reads TGTGCCAGCTCACACATCAGCGCGCCCTACGAGCAGTACTTC. This gives the protein CASSHISAPYEQYF.

V usage is TRBV6-1 and J usage is TRBJ2-1; TRBD2 aligns across 10 bases. Germline loops: CDR1 MNHNS, CDR2 SASEGT. This CDR3 comprises 18 residues. Trimming took 2 bases from V and 2 from J; bases not matched to a gene: 9. CDR3 protein: CASSELASGSGTYNEQFF. For the CDR3, the DNA is TGTGCCAGCAGTGAATTGGCTAGCGGGAGTGGAACCTACAATGAGCAGTTCTTC.

As regards this clone: The sample contains more than one DNA sequence encoding this CDR3. The V call is TRBV2, the J call TRBJ2-1; 8 bases line up with TRBD2. J lost 0 bases, V lost 4 bases, and 2 bases had no gene match. In germline, CDR1 is SNHLY, CDR2 FYNNEI. CDR3 size: 15 residues. In DNA, the CDR3 is TGTGCCAGCAGTGTGAGCGGGAGCTCCTACAATGAGCAGTTCTTC. Protein: CASSVSGSSYNEQFF.

The V gene is TRBV19, the J gene TRBJ2-1; a weak D match, TRBD2 (6 bases). The CDR3 is 14 residues long. V lost 3 bases and J lost 7, with 13 bases in between. The germline V gene encodes CDR1 LNHDA and CDR2 SQIVND (reference sequence). The CDR3 reads CASSMWGEGNEQFF. CDR3 DNA sequence: TGTGCCAGTAGTATGTGGGGGGAAGGAAATGAGCAGTTCTTC.

A few counts support this clone. Different DNA sequences within this sample yield the same CDR3. The J gene is TRBJ2-5, the V gene TRBV19; 8 nucleotides agree with TRBD1. The CDR3 consists of 13 residues. V trimming: 3 bases; J trimming: 3 bases; junction bases outside the gene matches: 0. Germline assignment: CDR1 LNHDA and CDR2 SQIVND (reference sequence). This chain's CDR3 is CASSMDREETQYF. Written as DNA, the CDR3 is TGTGCCAGTAGTATGGACAGGGAAGAGACCCAGTACTTC.

The chain links TRBV29-1 to TRBJ1-5, with D perhaps matching TRBD1 (5 bases). The CDR3 length is 13 residues. With 7 bases removed from V and 7 bases from J, the gap between germline ends came to 17 bases. Germline V gives CDR1 SQVTM, CDR2 ANQGSEA. CDR3 amino acids: CSAVGGGGQPQHF. Written as DNA, the CDR3 is TGCAGCGCCGTTGGGGGGGGAGGGCAGCCCCAGCATTTT.

This chain joins TRBV6-5 and TRBJ2-7, with 8 bases matching TRBD1. This CDR3 comprises 14 residues. V dropped 5 bases and J dropped 5; count of bases not matched to a gene: 8. Germline values: CDR1 MNHEY, CDR2 SVGAGI. The CDR3 loop reads CASSQTGEKDEQYF. Written as DNA, the CDR3 is TGTGCCAGCAGTCAGACAGGGGAGAAGGACGAGCAGTACTTC.

This clone was recorded once. The genes are TRBV7-8 and TRBJ2-7, with D maybe TRBD2 (6 bases). V lost 4 bases, J lost 3 bases, and 13 bases lay in between. CDR3 length equals 14 residues. Germline CDR1 is SGHVS and CDR2 is FQNEAQ. The CDR3 DNA follows: TGTGCCAGCAGCTACGGGGGTATCAGCTACGAGCAGTACTTC. Translating gives CASSYGGISYEQYF.

As for this clone: In the same sample, other DNA sequences code for this CDR3. V usage is TRBV29-1 and J usage is TRBJ2-1; D is perhaps TRBD2 (5 bases). The CDR3 loop spans 11 amino acids. Germline loops: CDR1 SQVTM, CDR2 ANQGSEA. V was pared by 4 bases and J by 7 bases, with 8 bases between. CDR3 in DNA: TGCAGCGTTGGGACTTCTAATGAGCAGTTCTTC. Encoded protein: CSVGTSNEQFF.

V gene TRBV11-2 combines with J gene TRBJ2-5; a weak D match, TRBD2 (5 bases). The CDR3 has 15 amino acids. Trimming cost V 7 bases and J 2 bases, with 17 bases left between them. Germline values: CDR1 SGHAT, CDR2 FQNNGV. The CDR3 loop reads CASKPAGDGQETQYF. The CDR3, as DNA: TGTGCCAGCAAACCCGCCGGGGATGGACAAGAGACCCAGTACTTC.